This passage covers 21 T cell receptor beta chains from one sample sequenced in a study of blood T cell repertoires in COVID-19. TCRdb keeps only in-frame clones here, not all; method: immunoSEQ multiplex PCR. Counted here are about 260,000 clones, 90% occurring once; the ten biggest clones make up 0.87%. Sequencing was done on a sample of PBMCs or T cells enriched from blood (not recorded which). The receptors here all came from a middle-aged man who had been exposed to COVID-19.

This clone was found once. The CDR3 DNA follows: TGCGCCAGCAGCTTGAGGGGAGACAGGGACGTTGCGGAGTACTTC. This translates into CASSLRGDRDVAEYF. The chain recombines TRBV5-1 with TRBJ2-5, with TRBD1 identical over 7 bases. V trimming: 1 base; J trimming: 12 bases; junction bases outside the gene matches: 15. Germline V gene data show CDR1 as SGHRS and CDR2 as YFSETQ. The CDR3 extends over 15 amino acids. Based on the CDR3 plus reference TRBV5-1 and TRBJ2-5, the full variable domain is KAGVTQTPRYLIKTRGQQVTLSCSPISGHRSVSWYQQTPGQGLQFLFEYFSETQRNKGNFPGRFSGRQFSNSRSEMNVSTLELGDSALYLCASSLRGDRDVAEYFGPGTRLLVL.

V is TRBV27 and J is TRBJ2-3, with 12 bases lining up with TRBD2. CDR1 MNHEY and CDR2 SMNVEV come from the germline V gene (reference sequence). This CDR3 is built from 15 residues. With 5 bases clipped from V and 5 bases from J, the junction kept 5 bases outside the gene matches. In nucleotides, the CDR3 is TGTGCCAGCAGTCTAGGGACTAGCGGGCAAGATACGCAGTATTTT. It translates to CASSLGTSGQDTQYF.

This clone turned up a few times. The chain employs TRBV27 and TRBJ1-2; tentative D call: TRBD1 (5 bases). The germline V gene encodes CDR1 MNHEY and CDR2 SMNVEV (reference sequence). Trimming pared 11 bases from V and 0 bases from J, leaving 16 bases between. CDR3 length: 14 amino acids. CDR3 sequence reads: CAGAIISANYGYTF. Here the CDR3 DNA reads TGTGCCGGGGCCATTATTTCGGCTAACTATGGCTACACCTTC.

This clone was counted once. The CDR3 nucleotides are TGCGCCAGCAGCTTAATGGGCAGGCCCAACAATGAGCAGTTCTTC. As protein: CASSLMGRPNNEQFF. The chain is built from TRBV5-1 and TRBJ2-1; D unclear. The germline V gene has CDR1 SGHRS and CDR2 YFSETQ. V was trimmed by 2 bases and J by 5 bases, leaving 14 bases between them. CDR3 size: 15 residues.

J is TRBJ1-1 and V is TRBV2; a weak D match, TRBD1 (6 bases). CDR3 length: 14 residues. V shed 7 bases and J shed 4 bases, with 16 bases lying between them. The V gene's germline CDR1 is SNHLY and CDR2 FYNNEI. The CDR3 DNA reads TGTGCCAGCAACCAAGTCATCAGGGGCACTGAAGCTTTCTTT. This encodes CASNQVIRGTEAFF.

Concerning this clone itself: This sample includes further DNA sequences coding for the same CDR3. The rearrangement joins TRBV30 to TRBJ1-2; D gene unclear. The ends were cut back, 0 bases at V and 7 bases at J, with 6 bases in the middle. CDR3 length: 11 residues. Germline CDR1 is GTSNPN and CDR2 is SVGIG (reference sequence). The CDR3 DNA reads TGTGCCTGGAGTGTAGGAGGTGGCTACACCTTC. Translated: CAWSVGGGYTF.

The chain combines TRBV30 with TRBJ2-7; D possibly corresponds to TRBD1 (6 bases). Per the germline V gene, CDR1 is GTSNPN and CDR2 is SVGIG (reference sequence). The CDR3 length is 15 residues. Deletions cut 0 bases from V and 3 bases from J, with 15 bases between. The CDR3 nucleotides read TGTGCCTGGAGTGTAGGGGGTTTTGGAGTCTACGAGCAGTACTTC. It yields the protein CAWSVGGFGVYEQYF.

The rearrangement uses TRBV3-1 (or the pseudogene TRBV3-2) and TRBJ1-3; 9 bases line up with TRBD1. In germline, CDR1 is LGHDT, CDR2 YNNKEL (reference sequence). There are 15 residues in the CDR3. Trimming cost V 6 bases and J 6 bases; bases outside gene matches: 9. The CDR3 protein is CASSITRDRVNTIYF. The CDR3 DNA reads TGTGCCAGCAGTATCACCCGGGACAGGGTAAACACCATATATTTT.

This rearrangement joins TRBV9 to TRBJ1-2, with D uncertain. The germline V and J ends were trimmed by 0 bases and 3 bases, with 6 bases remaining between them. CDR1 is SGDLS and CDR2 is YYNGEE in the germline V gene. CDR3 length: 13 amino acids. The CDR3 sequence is CASSVGQDYGYTF. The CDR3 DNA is TGTGCCAGCAGCGTAGGGCAAGACTATGGCTACACCTTC.

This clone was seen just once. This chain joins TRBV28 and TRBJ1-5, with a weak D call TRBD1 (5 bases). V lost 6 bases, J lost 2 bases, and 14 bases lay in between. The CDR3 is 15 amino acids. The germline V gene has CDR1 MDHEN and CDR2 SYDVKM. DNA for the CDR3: TGTGCCAGCAGCCAGGGCCTTCCGGGCAATCAGCCCCAGCATTTT. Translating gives CASSQGLPGNQPQHF.

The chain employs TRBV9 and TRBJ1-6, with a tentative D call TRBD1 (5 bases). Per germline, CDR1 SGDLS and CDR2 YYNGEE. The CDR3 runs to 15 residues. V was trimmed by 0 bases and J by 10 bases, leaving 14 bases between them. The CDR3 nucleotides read TGTGCCAGCAGCGTAGAAGGCAGGGAGGGATCACCCCTCCACTTT. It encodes CASSVEGREGSPLHF.

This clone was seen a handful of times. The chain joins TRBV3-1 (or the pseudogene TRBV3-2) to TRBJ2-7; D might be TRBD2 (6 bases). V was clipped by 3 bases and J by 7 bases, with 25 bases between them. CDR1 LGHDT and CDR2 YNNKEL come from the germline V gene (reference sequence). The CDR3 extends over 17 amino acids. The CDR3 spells CASSQGMGGDRLFEQYF. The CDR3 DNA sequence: TGTGCCAGCAGCCAGGGGATGGGCGGGGACCGCCTGTTTGAGCAGTACTTC.

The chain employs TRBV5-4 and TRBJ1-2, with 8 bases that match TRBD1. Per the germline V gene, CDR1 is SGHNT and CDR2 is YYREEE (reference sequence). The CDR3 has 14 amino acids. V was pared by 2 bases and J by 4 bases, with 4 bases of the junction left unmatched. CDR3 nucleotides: TGTGCCAGCAGCTTCAGGGGGCGGGGCTATGGCTACACCTTC. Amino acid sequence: CASSFRGRGYGYTF.

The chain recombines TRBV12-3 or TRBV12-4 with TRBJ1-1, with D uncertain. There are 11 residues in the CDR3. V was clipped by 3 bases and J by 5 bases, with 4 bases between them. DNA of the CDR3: TGTGCCAGCAGTTTGAGGACTGAAGCTTTCTTT. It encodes CASSLRTEAFF.

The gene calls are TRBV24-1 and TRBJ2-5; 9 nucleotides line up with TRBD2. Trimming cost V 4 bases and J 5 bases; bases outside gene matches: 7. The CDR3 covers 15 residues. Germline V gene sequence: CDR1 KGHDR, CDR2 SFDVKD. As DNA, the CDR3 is TGTGCCACCAGTGACCGAAGGACTAGCGTTGAGACCCAGTACTTC. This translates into CATSDRRTSVETQYF.

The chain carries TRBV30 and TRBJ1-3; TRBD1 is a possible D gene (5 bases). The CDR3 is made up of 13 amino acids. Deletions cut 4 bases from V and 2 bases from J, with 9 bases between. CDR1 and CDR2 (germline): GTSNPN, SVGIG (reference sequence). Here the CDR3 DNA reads TGTGCCTGGACCAAGACAGCTGGAAACACCATATATTTT. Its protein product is CAWTKTAGNTIYF.

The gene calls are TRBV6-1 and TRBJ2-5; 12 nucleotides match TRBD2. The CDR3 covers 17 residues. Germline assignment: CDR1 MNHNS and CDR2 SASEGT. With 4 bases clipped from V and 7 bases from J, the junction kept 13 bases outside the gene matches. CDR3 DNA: TGTGCCAGCAGTGTACCAACTCTAGCGGGGGGGTTGGCGACCCAGTACTTC. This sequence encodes CASSVPTLAGGLATQYF.

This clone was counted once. The CDR3 loop reads CASSLQGQPLTEAFF. CDR3 DNA: TGTGCCAGCAGCTTACAGGGGCAACCCTTAACTGAAGCTTTCTTT. The J gene is TRBJ1-1, the V gene TRBV11-2, with D maybe TRBD1 (6 bases). This CDR3 contains 15 residues. The V end lost 2 bases, the J end lost 5 bases, and 15 bases lay between the germline ends. From germline, CDR1 is SGHAT and CDR2 FQNNGV.

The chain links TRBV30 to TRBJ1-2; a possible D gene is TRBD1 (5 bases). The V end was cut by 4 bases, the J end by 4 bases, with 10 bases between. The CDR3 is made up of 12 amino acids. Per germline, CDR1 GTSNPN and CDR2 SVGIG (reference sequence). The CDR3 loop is CAWMGGSYGYTF. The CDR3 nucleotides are TGTGCCTGGATGGGGGGATCCTATGGCTACACCTTC. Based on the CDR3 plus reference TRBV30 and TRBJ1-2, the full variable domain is SQTIHQWPATLVQPVGSPLSLECTVEGTSNPNLYWYRQAAGRGLQLLFYSVGIGQISSEVPQNLSASRPQDRQFILSSKKLLLSDSGFYLCAWMGGSYGYTFGSGTRLTVV.

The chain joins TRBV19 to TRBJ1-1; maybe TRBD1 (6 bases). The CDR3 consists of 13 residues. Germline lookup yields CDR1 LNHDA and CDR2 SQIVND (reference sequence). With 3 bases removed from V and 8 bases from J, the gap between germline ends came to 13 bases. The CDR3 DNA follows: TGTGCCAGTAGTATCAGGGGACCGAAAGAAGCTTTCTTT. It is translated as CASSIRGPKEAFF.

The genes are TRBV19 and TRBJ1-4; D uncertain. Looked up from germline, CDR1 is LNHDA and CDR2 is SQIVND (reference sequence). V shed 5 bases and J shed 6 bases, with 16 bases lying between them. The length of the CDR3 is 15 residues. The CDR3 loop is CASSSPGKADEKLFF. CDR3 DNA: TGTGCCAGTAGTTCGCCCGGGAAGGCTGATGAAAAACTGTTTTTT.